Presented here are 22 T cell receptor beta chains from one specimen sequenced in a study of tissue T cells after allogeneic stem cell transplantation. Time point indicated: mouse harvest day 14 after allogeneic transplant. Mouse grafts combined 10^7 T-cell-depleted bone marrow cells with 10^6 splenic CD5+ T cells. Libraries were prepared by immunoSEQ multiplex PCR; TCRdb keeps only in-frame clonotypes and omits some of them. This table holds more than 2,000 clones, 51% found once. Sequencing was carried out using lymph node tissue. The origin of the receptors is a female BALB/c mouse given C57BL/6 T cells with graft-versus-host disease after an allogeneic hematopoietic cell transplant.

As regards this clone: Germline and genes: mouse. The CDR3 is cut off 1 residue early in the read; its end comes from the germline J gene. This chain connects TRBV23 to TRBJ2-4; TRBD1, the table's D call, was not compared with the DNA. The CDR3 runs to 14 residues. Germline loops: CDR1 KGHTA, CDR2 FQNQQP. The CDR3: CSSRIQGQENTLYF. Partial CDR3 DNA: TGCTCCAGCAGGATTCAGGGGCAGGAAAACACCTTGTAC. The full variable domain, with the rest looked up from reference TRBV23 and TRBJ2-4, is DAAVTQKPRYLIKMKGQEAEMKCIPEKGHTAVFWYQQKQSKELKFLIYFQNQQPLDQIDMVKERFSAVCPSSSLCSLGIRTCEAEDSALYLCSSRIQGQENTLYFGAGTRLSVL.

As for this clone: The genes are named according to mouse. The read is 1 residue too short to cover the CDR3 end, so that end is filled in from the germline J gene. The V call is TRBV14, the J call TRBJ2-4, with 10 positions matching TRBD2. With 4 bases clipped from V and 2 bases from J, the junction kept 1 base outside the gene matches. The CDR3 is 14 residues long. Germline V gives CDR1 SGHDT, CDR2 FRDEAV. The sequenced CDR3 bases are TGTGCCAGCAGTGGACTGGGGGTTCAAAACACCTTGTAC. Translating gives CASSGLGVQNTLY. The whole CDR3 region reads CASSGLGVQNTLYF.

About this clone: The gene names here belong to mouse. The read ends 1 residue early relative to the CDR3; the germline J gene fills the gap. The gene calls are TRBV14 and TRBJ2-7, with TRBD2 identical over 9 bases. Trimming at V came to 4 bases and at J to 3 bases, leaving 5 bases not matched to a gene. Germline V gene sequence: CDR1 SGHDT, CDR2 FRDEAV. CDR3 length: 14 residues. The CDR3 DNA, read in part, is TGTGCCAGCAGTAAAGACTGGGGGTTCTATGAACAGTAC. It is translated as CASSKDWGFYEQY. From start to end, the CDR3 is CASSKDWGFYEQYF.

In regard to this clone: The gene names given are mouse names. Read sequence stops 1 residue before the CDR3 end, and the germline J gene provides the missing end. V is TRBV13-1 and J is TRBJ2-3, with D hard to call. This CDR3 contains 10 residues. Germline assignment: CDR1 NSHNY and CDR2 SYGAGN. The V and J ends lost 3 bases and 4 bases respectively, with 0 bases between them. CDR3: CASSAETLYF. The part of the CDR3 DNA that was read is TGTGCCAGCAGTGCAGAAACGCTGTAT.

This clone was seen only once. Gene names refer to mouse genes. The read gets to within 1 residue of the CDR3 end, and the germline J gene fills in the rest. V gene TRBV15 combines with J gene TRBJ2-4; D is possibly TRBD2 (7 bases). V gave up 6 bases and J gave up 0 bases, with 10 bases separating them. Germline values: CDR1 SGHND, CDR2 FRSKSL. The CDR3 has 14 residues. CDR3 DNA (partial): TGTGCCAGCAGGAGGGGGGGTAGTCAAAACACCTTGTAC. Translation gives CASRRGGSQNTLY. The full CDR3 protein reads CASRRGGSQNTLYF. Full variable domain (rest looked up from reference TRBV15 and TRBJ2-4): DAGVTQTPRHEVAEKGQTIILKCEPVSGHNDLFWYRQTKIQGLELLSYFRSKSLMEDGGAFKDRFKAEMLNSSFSTLKIQPTEPKDSAVYLCASRRGGSQNTLYFGAGTRLSVL.

Details on this clone: Genes and germline come from the mouse. Sequencing ends 1 residue short of the CDR3 end; the germline J gene provides the rest. J is TRBJ2-7 and V is TRBV20; 11 nucleotides agree with TRBD1. CDR1 is GFQATS, CDR2 STVNSAI, per germline. Trimming removed 1 base from V and 4 bases from J; junction bases left unmatched: 0. The CDR3 contains 13 residues. Incomplete CDR3 DNA: TGTGGTGCTAGGGGGGACAGGGGGTATGAACAGTAC. Translation gives CGARGDRGYEQY. The entire CDR3 protein is CGARGDRGYEQYF.

Concerning this clone: These gene names are mouse names. The read falls 1 residue short of the CDR3 end, and the missing part is taken from the germline J gene. The genes are TRBV26 and TRBJ1-3; D is possibly TRBD1 (5 bases). In germline, CDR1 is KGHPV, CDR2 FQNQEV (reference sequence). The CDR3 extends over 14 amino acids. V was shortened by 6 bases and J by 0 bases, with 9 bases between the two germline ends. The chain's CDR3 is CASSPDSSGNTLYF. The sequenced part of the CDR3 DNA is TGTGCCAGCAGCCCCGACAGTTCTGGAAATACGCTCTAT.

For this clone: Mouse germline and gene names are used. Partial CDR3 DNA: TGTGCTAGCAGTCCTAAACAGTAC. As protein: CASSPKQY. Given in full, the CDR3 is CASSPKQYF. The chain employs TRBV29 and TRBJ2-7, with D unclear. The read halts 1 residue ahead of the CDR3 end, with the missing end drawn from the germline J gene. Germline CDR1 MSHET, CDR2 SYDVDS. The V end lost 5 bases, the J end lost 8 bases, and 4 bases lay between the germline ends. This CDR3 is built from 9 residues.

This clone was found once. The genes are named according to mouse. The read ends 1 residue before the CDR3 terminus; that terminus is restored from the germline J gene. The J gene is TRBJ2-1, the V gene TRBV26, with D perhaps matching TRBD2 (5 bases). CDR1 is KGHPV and CDR2 is FQNQEV in the germline V gene (reference sequence). Trimming removed 7 bases at V and 0 bases at J, with 7 bases between. The CDR3 length is 13 residues. The sequenced CDR3 bases are TGTGCCAGCAAGGACTTTAACTATGCTGAGCAGTTC. It specifies CASKDFNYAEQF. The complete CDR3 protein is CASKDFNYAEQFF. The whole variable domain, remainder taken from reference TRBV26 and TRBJ2-1, is NSKVIQTPRYLVKGQGQKAKMRCIPEKGHPVVFWYQQNKNNEFKFLINFQNQEVLQQIDMTEKRFSAECPSNSPCSLEIQSSEAGDSALYLCASKDFNYAEQFFGPGTRLTVL.

As to this clone: Mouse names are used for the genes. The CDR3 end lies 1 residue beyond the end of the read and is filled in from the germline J gene. The rearrangement uses TRBV3 and TRBJ2-4; D is unclear. Per the germline V gene, CDR1 is SNHLY and CDR2 is FYNGKV (reference sequence). The CDR3 covers 14 residues. V was pared by 1 base and J by 0 bases, with 5 bases between. The sequenced CDR3 bases are TGTGCCAGCAGCTTAGGGGTTAGTCAAAACACCTTGTAC. Amino acids: CASSLGVSQNTLY. The full CDR3 protein is CASSLGVSQNTLYF.

Note on this clone: The gene names given are mouse names. The DNA ends 1 residue before the CDR3 does, and the rest of the CDR3 is filled in from the germline J gene. V is TRBV13-3 and J is TRBJ2-1, with D maybe TRBD1 (5 bases). CDR3 length equals 13 residues. Trimming removed 5 bases from V and 4 bases from J, with 10 bases in between. Germline CDR1 reads NNHDY; CDR2 reads SYVADS. CDR3 amino acids: CASRVRDYAEQFF. CDR3 bases read: TGTGCCAGCAGGGTCAGGGATTATGCTGAGCAGTTC.

This clone was observed a handful of times. The germline and genes are mouse ones. The observed sequence ends 1 residue before the CDR3 terminus, with the missing tail filled in from the germline J gene. The gene calls are TRBV19 and TRBJ1-5; 10 bases are shared with TRBD1. CDR3 length equals 19 residues. V shed 1 base and J 3 bases; nucleotides not matched to a gene: 13. CDR1 FNHDT and CDR2 SITEND come from the germline V gene (reference sequence). CDR3 sequence: CASSITARQGARVNQAPLF. CDR3 DNA, as far as it was read: TGTGCCAGCAGTATAACCGCTCGACAGGGGGCGCGTGTCAACCAGGCTCCGCTT.

A word on this clone: Genes and germline are mouse. Read coverage stops 1 residue before the CDR3 terminus; the germline J gene supplies the remainder. The chain is built from TRBV14 and TRBJ2-5; 14 nucleotides match TRBD2. Germline V gene lookup returns CDR1 SGHDT and CDR2 FRDEAV. V trimming: 5 bases; J trimming: 2 bases; junction bases outside the gene matches: 4. This CDR3 region has 16 residues. CDR3 sequence: CASSRDWGGLQDTQYF. The sequenced CDR3 bases are TGTGCCAGCAGCCGGGACTGGGGGGGCCTCCAAGACACCCAGTAC. The complete variable domain, with remaining parts taken from reference TRBV14 and TRBJ2-5, reads EAGVTQSPRYAVLQEGQAVSFWCDPISGHDTLYWYQQPRDQGPQLLVYFRDEAVIDNSQLPSDRFSAVRPKGTNSTLKIQSAKQGDTATYLCASSRDWGGLQDTQYFGPGTRLLVL.

The sample holds a few counts of this clone. Genes here carry mouse names. The read finishes 1 residue shy of the CDR3 end, and the germline J gene is used to complete it. The chain combines TRBV26 with TRBJ2-5; 8 nucleotides align to TRBD2. This CDR3 contains 15 residues. CDR1 is KGHPV and CDR2 is FQNQEV in the germline V gene (reference sequence). Unmatched junction bases numbered 3, after V lost 4 bases and J lost 0 bases. CDR3 loop: CASSRDWSNQDTQYF. CDR3 bases read: TGTGCCAGCAGTCGGGACTGGAGTAACCAAGACACCCAGTAC.

In the case of this clone: The gene names given are mouse names. The read is 1 residue too short to cover the CDR3 end, so that end is filled in from the germline J gene. The chain uses TRBV5 and TRBJ2-5; TRBD1 is a possible D gene (5 bases). The ends were cut back, 5 bases at V and 0 bases at J, with 9 bases in the middle. Germline CDR1 and CDR2: LGHNA and YNLKQL (reference sequence). This CDR3 region has 14 residues. CDR3 residues: CASSSQANQDTQYF. CDR3 DNA, as far as it was read: TGTGCCAGCAGCTCACAGGCTAACCAAGACACCCAGTAC.

Of note for this clone: The gene names here belong to mouse. The read comes to an end 1 residue before the CDR3 does, leaving the germline J gene to fill in the end. The chain joins TRBV24 to TRBJ2-7, with D hard to call. This CDR3 has 12 amino acids. V was trimmed by 1 base and J by 7 bases, leaving 8 bases between them. Germline CDR1 KGHTA, CDR2 FRNEEI. The DNA read from the CDR3 is TGTGCCAGCAGTCTGTCCAGTGAGGAACAGTAC. Its protein is CASSLSSEEQY. The full CDR3 reads CASSLSSEEQYF.

As regards this clone: The genes and germline here are from mouse. The sequenced fragment ends 1 residue before the CDR3 boundary, so the rest is inferred from the germline J gene. The chain links TRBV12-2 to TRBJ2-5; D might be TRBD1 or TRBD2, each matching 5 bases. The germline V and J ends were trimmed by 0 bases and 0 bases, with 9 bases remaining between them. In germline, CDR1 is SGHLS, CDR2 HYDKME. The CDR3 totals 15 residues. CDR3 loop: CASSLGGRNQDTQYF. CDR3 DNA, as far as it was read: TGTGCCAGCTCTCTCGGGGGAAGAAACCAAGACACCCAGTAC.

A remark on this clone: Gene names are mouse gene names. Read sequence stops 1 residue before the CDR3 end, and the germline J gene provides the missing end. The rearrangement links TRBV12-2 to TRBJ2-5; 10 bases align to TRBD2. Germline assignment: CDR1 SGHLS and CDR2 HYDKME. With V trimmed by 0 bases and J by 2 bases, 4 bases remained unmatched. The CDR3 extends over 16 amino acids. CDR3 protein: CASSLADWGLQDTQYF. CDR3 DNA, as far as it was read: TGTGCCAGCTCTCTCGCGGACTGGGGGCTCCAAGACACCCAGTAC.

A remark on this clone: Gene names refer to mouse genes. The DNA ends 1 residue before the CDR3 does, and the rest of the CDR3 is filled in from the germline J gene. The rearrangement links TRBV13-2 to TRBJ2-5; D gene uncertain. Germline V gives CDR1 NNHNN, CDR2 SYGAGS (reference sequence). The CDR3 spans 11 residues. V lost 0 bases and J lost 8, with 4 bases in between. CDR3 sequence reads: CASGDAATQYF. Partial CDR3 DNA: TGTGCCAGCGGTGATGCAGCCACCCAGTAC.

By share, this clone counts as medium-sized. Gene labels here are mouse ones. The read is 1 residue too short to cover the CDR3 end, so that end is filled in from the germline J gene. The genes are TRBV12-1 and TRBJ2-7; 11 bases align to TRBD2. Germline V CDR1 and CDR2: SGHSN, HYEKVE. The CDR3 loop spans 14 amino acids. J was trimmed by 5 bases and V by 4 bases; bases with no gene match: 6. The CDR3 here is CASSLTGGAHEQYF. Partial CDR3 DNA: TGTGCCAGCTCCCTTACTGGGGGGGCGCATGAACAGTAC.

Sample share makes this clone medium-sized. Mouse germline and gene names are used. The read falls 1 residue short of the CDR3 end, and the missing part is taken from the germline J gene. V is TRBV2 and J is TRBJ2-7; 10 positions agree with TRBD2. The CDR3 totals 15 residues. Germline assignment: CDR1 LGHNA and CDR2 YSYQKL. The J segment lost 6 bases and the V segment lost 0 bases, leaving 5 bases of the junction unmatched. CDR3 in amino acids: CASSQDLWGGVEQYF. The part of the CDR3 DNA that was read is TGTGCCAGCAGCCAAGATCTCTGGGGGGGCGTTGAACAGTAC.

A word on this clone: The gene symbols are mouse symbols. The read comes to an end 1 residue before the CDR3 does, leaving the germline J gene to fill in the end. This chain connects TRBV16 to TRBJ2-1; 7 bases are a match to TRBD2. Trimming took 4 bases from V and 4 from J; bases not matched to a gene: 1. This CDR3 spans 13 amino acids. Per germline, CDR1 SGHSA and CDR2 FRNQAP. The CDR3 spells CASSWGGYAEQFF. Partial CDR3 DNA: TGTGCAAGCAGCTGGGGGGGGTATGCTGAGCAGTTC.